Below are 3 T cell receptor beta chains sequenced from a single sample in a study of blood T cell repertoires in COVID-19. TCRdb's table, derived via immunoSEQ multiplex PCR, lists solely in-frame clones and lacks some. The sample lists 70,000 to 95,000 clones; approximately 90% were seen once. Sequenced sample: peripheral blood. These receptors were collected from a woman of 80 years or more with active COVID-19.

The CDR3, as DNA: TGTGCCAGCAGTGCCGGGACTAGCTTCTACAATGAGCAGTTCTTC. Translation: CASSAGTSFYNEQFF. V usage is TRBV6-6 and J usage is TRBJ2-1; 9 bases match TRBD2. J was trimmed by 3 bases and V by 5 bases; bases with no gene match: 5. The CDR3 extends over 15 amino acids. The germline CDR1 and CDR2 sequences are MNHNY and SVGAGI (reference sequence).

This chain links TRBV5-1 with TRBJ2-7; 14 bases are a match to TRBD2. V dropped 4 bases and J dropped 4; count of bases not matched to a gene: 4. CDR1 and CDR2 (germline): SGHRS, YFSETQ. CDR3 length equals 15 residues. In nucleotides, the CDR3 is TGCGCCAGCAGCCAGGGACTAGCGGGAGTGTACGAGCAGTACTTC. Its translation: CASSQGLAGVYEQYF.

V and J are TRBV11-2 and TRBJ1-1, with TRBD1 matching 8 bases. There are 13 residues in the CDR3. Germline values: CDR1 SGHAT, CDR2 FQNNGV. V lost 2 bases and J lost 5; bases outside the gene matches: 1. The CDR3 reads CASSLTGGTEAFF. For the CDR3, the DNA is TGTGCCAGCAGCTTAACAGGGGGAACTGAAGCTTTCTTT.